The TCR beta chain described here comes from a study of T cells after yellow fever vaccination. V lost 0 bases and J lost 0, with 15 bases in between. The CDR3 spans 16 residues. Germline CDR1 and CDR2: DFQATT and SNEGSKA (reference sequence). About this clonotype: Its antigen is unidentified.

TCRdb redid the calling of the 5' RACE reads with MiXCR, one entry per CDR3 protein. This table holds about 340,000 distinct CDR3 sequences, approximately 4% found once. Whole-study findings and limits: The study noted that FACS-sorted repertoires could contain abundant clonotypes contaminating from the bulk population.

The receptor was isolated from a man aged 18 to 30 who received the YFV17D yellow fever vaccine. Sequencing was performed on PBMCs, taken 5 days after the yellow fever booster vaccination. This chain connects TRBV20-1 to TRBJ2-7; the D gene could be TRBD1 or TRBD2 (5 bases each). The CDR3 coding sequence is TGCAGTGCTAGAGATCGTACCGGGACGAGCTCCTACGAGCAGTACTTC. Amino acids: CSARDRTGTSSYEQYF.